This entry describes one T cell receptor beta chain. At one end, the junction sequence differs from germline, possibly due to a read error. The data belong to a study of tumor-infiltrating lymphocytes in localized non-small cell lung cancer. Germline assignment: CDR1 MNHEY and CDR2 SVGAGI. The CDR3 length is 15 residues. Clones were sequenced by immunoSEQ multiplex PCR, and TCRdb holds only the in-frame ones, with some missing. This table has about 3,600 clones, approximately 79% appearing once. This rearrangement joins TRBV6-5 to TRBJ1-1, with D uncertain. This receptor was taken from a human donor with non-small cell lung cancer. The sample consisted of uninvolved lung tissue not adjacent to the tumor. The CDR3 DNA reads as TGTACCAGCAGTTACTCGGCCTCAATAAGCACTGAAGCTTTCTTT. This translates into CTSSYSASISTEAFF.